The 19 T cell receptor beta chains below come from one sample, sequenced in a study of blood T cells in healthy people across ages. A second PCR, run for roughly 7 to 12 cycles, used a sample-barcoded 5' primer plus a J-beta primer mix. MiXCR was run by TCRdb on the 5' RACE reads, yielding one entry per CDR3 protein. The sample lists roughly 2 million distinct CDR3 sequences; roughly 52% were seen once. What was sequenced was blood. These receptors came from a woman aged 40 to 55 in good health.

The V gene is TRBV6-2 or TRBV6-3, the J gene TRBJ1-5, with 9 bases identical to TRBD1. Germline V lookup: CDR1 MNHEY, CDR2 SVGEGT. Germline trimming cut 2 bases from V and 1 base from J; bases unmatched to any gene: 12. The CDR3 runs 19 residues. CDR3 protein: CASSYTGTGSPWSNQPQHF. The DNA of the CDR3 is TGTGCCAGCAGTTACACCGGGACAGGGTCTCCTTGGAGCAATCAGCCCCAGCATTTT.

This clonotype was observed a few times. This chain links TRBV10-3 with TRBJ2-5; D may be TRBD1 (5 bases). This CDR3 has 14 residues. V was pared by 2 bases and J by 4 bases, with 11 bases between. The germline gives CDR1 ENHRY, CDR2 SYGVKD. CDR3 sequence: CAISEKLQGETQYF. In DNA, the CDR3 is TGTGCCATCAGTGAGAAACTTCAGGGAGAGACCCAGTACTTC.

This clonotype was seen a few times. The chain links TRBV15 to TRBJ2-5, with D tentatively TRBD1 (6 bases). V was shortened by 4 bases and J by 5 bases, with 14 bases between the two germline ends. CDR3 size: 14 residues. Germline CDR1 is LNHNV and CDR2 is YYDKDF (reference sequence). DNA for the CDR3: TGTGCCACCAGCACAACAGGGTCTGTGGAGACCCAGTACTTC. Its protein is CATSTTGSVETQYF.

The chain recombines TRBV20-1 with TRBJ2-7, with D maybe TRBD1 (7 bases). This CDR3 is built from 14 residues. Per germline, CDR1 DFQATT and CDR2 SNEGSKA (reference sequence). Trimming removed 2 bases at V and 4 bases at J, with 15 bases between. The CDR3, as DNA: TGCAGTGCTAGACAGGGGGGCCTACCTTACGAGCAGTACTTC. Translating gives CSARQGGLPYEQYF.

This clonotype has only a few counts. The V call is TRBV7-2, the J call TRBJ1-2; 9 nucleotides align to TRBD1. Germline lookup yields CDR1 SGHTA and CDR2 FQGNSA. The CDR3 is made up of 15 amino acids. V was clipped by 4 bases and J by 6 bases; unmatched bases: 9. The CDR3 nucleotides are TGTGCCAGCAGCTCATCCCGGACAGGGGAGAATGGCTACACCTTC. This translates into CASSSSRTGENGYTF.

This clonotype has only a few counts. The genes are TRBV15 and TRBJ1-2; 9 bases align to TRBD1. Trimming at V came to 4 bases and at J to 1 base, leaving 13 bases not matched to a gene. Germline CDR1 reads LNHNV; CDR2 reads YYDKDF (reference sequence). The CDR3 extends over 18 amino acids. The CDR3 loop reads CATSTTETGGFYNYGYTF. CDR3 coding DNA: TGTGCCACCAGCACGACGGAGACAGGGGGTTTCTATAACTATGGCTACACCTTC. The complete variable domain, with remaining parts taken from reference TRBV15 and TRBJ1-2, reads DAMVIQNPRYQVTQFGKPVTLSCSQTLNHNVMYWYQQKSSQAPKLLFHYYDKDFNNEADTPDNFQSRRPNTSFCFLDIRSPGLGDTAMYLCATSTTETGGFYNYGYTFGSGTRLTVV.

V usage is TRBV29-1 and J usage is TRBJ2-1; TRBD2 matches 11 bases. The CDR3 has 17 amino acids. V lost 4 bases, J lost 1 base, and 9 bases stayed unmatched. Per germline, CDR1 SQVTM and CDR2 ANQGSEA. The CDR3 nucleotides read TGCAGCGTTGCTGAGTTGACTAGCGGGGAATCCTACAATGAGCAGTTCTTC. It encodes CSVAELTSGESYNEQFF.

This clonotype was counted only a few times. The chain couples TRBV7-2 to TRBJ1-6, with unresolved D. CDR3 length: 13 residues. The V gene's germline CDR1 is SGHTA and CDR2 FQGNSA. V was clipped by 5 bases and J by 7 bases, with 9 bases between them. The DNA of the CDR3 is TGTGCCAGCAGCCAAGACCCAAATTCACCCCTCCACTTT. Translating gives CASSQDPNSPLHF. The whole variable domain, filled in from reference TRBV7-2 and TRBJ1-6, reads GAGVSQSPSNKVTEKGKDVELRCDPISGHTALYWYRQSLGQGLEFLIYFQGNSAPDKSGLPSDRFSAERTGGSVSTLTIQRTQQEDSAVYLCASSQDPNSPLHFGNGTRLTVT.

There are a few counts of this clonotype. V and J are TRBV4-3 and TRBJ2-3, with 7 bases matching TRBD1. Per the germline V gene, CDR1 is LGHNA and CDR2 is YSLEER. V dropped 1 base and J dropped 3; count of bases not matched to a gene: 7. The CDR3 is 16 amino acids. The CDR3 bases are TGCGCCAGCAGCCAAGGCGCCCACAGGGGTACAGATACGCAGTATTTT. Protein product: CASSQGAHRGTDTQYF.

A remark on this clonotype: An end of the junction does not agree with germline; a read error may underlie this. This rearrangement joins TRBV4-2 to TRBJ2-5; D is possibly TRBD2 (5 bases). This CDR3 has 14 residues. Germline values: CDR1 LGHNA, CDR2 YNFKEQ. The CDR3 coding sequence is TGTGCCAGCAGCCGACGAAGGGATGGGGAGACCCAGTGCTTC. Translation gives CASSRRRDGETQCF.

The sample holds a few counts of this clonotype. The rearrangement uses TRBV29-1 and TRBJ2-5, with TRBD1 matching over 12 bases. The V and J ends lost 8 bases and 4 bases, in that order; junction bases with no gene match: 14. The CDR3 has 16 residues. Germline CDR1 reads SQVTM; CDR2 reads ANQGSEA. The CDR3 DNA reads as TGCAGCCCGACAGTATGGGACAGGGGGCAAGGAGAGACCCAGTACTTC. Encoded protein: CSPTVWDRGQGETQYF.

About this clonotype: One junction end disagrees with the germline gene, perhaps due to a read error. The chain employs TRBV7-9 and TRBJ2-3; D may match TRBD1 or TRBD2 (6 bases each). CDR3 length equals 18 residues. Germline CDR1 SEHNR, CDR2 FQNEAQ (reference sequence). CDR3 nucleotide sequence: TGTGCCAGCAGCTTATCCCTCCTGGGGGGCCGGCGGGCAGATACGCGGTATTTT. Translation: CASSLSLLGGRRADTRYF.

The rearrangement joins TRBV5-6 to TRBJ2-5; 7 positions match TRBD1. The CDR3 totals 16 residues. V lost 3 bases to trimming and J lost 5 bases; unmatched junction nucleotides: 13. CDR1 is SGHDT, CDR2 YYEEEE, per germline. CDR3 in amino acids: CASSSPATGDGETQYF. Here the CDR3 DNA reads TGTGCCAGCAGCTCCCCGGCCACAGGGGACGGTGAGACCCAGTACTTC.

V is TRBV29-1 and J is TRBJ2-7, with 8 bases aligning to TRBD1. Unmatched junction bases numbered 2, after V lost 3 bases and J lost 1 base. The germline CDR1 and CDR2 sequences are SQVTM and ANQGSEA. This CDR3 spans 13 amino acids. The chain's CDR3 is CSVEWTGSYEQYF. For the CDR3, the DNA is TGCAGCGTTGAGTGGACAGGGTCCTACGAGCAGTACTTC.

The CDR3 coding sequence is TGCGCCAGCAGCTTGAGAACAGGTTGCGGGGATACGCAGTATTTT. Its translation is CASSLRTGCGDTQYF. The chain couples TRBV5-1 to TRBJ2-3; D could derive from TRBD1 or TRBD2 (5 bases each). Germline V gives CDR1 SGHRS, CDR2 YFSETQ. V lost 1 base, J lost 6 bases, and 15 bases lay in between. CDR3 size: 15 residues.

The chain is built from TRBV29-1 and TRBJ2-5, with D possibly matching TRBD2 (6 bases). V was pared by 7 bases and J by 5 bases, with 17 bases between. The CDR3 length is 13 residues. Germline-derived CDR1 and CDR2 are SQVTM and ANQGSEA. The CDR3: CSGVDYRTETQYF. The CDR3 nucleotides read TGCAGCGGCGTGGACTATCGAACGGAGACCCAGTACTTC. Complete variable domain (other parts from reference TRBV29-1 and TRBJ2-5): SAVISQKPSRDICQRGTSLTIQCQVDSQVTMMFWYRQQPGQSLTLIATANQGSEATYESGFVIDKFPISRPNLTFSTLTVSNMSPEDSSIYLCSGVDYRTETQYFGPGTRLLVL.

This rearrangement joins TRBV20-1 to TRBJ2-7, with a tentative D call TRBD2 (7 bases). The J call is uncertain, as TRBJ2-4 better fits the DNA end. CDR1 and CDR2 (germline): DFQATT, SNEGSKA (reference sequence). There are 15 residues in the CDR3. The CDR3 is CSVRGGTSAGNIQYF. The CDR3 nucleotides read TGCAGTGTGAGGGGGGGAACTAGCGCGGGAAACATTCAGTACTTC.

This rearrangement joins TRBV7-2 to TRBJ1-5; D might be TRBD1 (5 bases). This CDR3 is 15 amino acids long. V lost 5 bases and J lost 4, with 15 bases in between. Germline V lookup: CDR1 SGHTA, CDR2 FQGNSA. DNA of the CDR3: TGTGCCAGCAGCCTAAGTGACAGTGTAAATCAGCCCCAGCATTTT. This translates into CASSLSDSVNQPQHF.

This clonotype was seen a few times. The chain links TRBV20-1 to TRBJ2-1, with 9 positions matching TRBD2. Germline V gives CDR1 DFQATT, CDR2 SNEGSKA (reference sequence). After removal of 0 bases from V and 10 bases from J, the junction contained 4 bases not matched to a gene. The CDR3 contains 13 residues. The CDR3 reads CSARDVLAGEQFF. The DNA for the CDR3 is TGCAGTGCTAGAGATGTCCTAGCGGGGGAGCAGTTCTTC.